The present T cell receptor (beta chain) was sequenced within a study of radiation and T cells in renal cell carcinoma. V lost 8 bases, J lost 6 bases, and 10 bases stayed unmatched. The CDR3 covers 14 residues. Germline-derived CDR1 and CDR2 are SGHVS and FQNEAQ. Points from the study as a whole: From baseline, blood top tumor clonotypes peaked at 2 weeks post-radiation. Pretreatment tumor biopsies were lacking, so baseline clonotypes are unknown.

Points on this clone: Its antigen is unknown.

TCRdb keeps only in-frame clones here, not all; method: immunoSEQ multiplex PCR. The table shows around 130,000 clones, with more than 75% occurring only once. Time point indicated: blood 2 weeks post-SBRT. Treatment given: 15 Gy SBRT to primary tumor, nephrectomy 4 weeks later. Blood was sampled at baseline, 2 weeks and 4 weeks after SBRT. This renal cell carcinoma was of the clear cell type. The gene calls are TRBV7-8 and TRBJ1-1, with 9 bases identical to TRBD1. The sequences come from blood, collected from a patient whose treatment included radiotherapy and nephrectomy. This receptor was obtained from a woman aged 70-85 years with renal cell carcinoma. The CDR3 coding sequence is TGTGCCAGCGCGGGTATACAGGGGGCGGCTGAAGCTTTCTTT. This sequence encodes CASAGIQGAAEAFF.